Following are 27 T cell receptor beta chains from one sample sequenced in a study of cytomegalovirus exposure and HLA in healthy donors. Researchers ran the PCR with 60 Vbeta and 13 Jbeta primers. Profiled with immunoSEQ multiplex PCR; TCRdb holds only in-frame clones, not every one. Among over 150,000 clones, roughly 79% were seen once, and the ten largest hold about 13%. Input material: PBMCs. Receptors originate from a woman aged 50 to 65 in good health and CMV-seronegative.

The chain uses TRBV11-1 and TRBJ2-7; 14 nucleotides agree with TRBD2. The germline gives CDR1 SGHAT, CDR2 FQDESV (reference sequence). Unmatched junction bases numbered 8, after V lost 5 bases and J lost 2 bases. This CDR3 is built from 17 residues. The CDR3 DNA is TGTGCCAGCAGCCCTGGACTAGCGGGGGGCCTTACCTACGAGCAGTACTTC. Protein sequence: CASSPGLAGGLTYEQYF.

J is TRBJ1-3 and V is TRBV5-8, with D perhaps TRBD1 (5 bases). Deletions cut 4 bases from V and 4 bases from J, with 12 bases between. This CDR3 spans 14 amino acids. Germline CDR1 SGHTS, CDR2 YDEGEE. DNA of the CDR3: TGTGCCAGCAGCCTCGGGACTACCGGAAACACCATATATTTT. It yields the protein CASSLGTTGNTIYF.

The chain recombines TRBV11-2 with TRBJ2-7; 7 bases line up with TRBD1. The CDR3 extends over 15 amino acids. Per the germline V gene, CDR1 is SGHAT and CDR2 is FQNNGV. Trimming removed 1 base from V and 8 bases from J; junction bases left unmatched: 11. CDR3: CASSLVEGAQRQQYF. In DNA form, the CDR3 reads TGTGCCAGCAGCTTAGTTGAGGGGGCGCAAAGACAGCAGTACTTC.

The genes are TRBV15 and TRBJ1-2; 9 bases match TRBD1. Trimming cost V 2 bases and J 3 bases; bases outside gene matches: 4. The germline CDR1 and CDR2 sequences are LNHNV and YYDKDF (reference sequence). The CDR3 is 15 amino acids. CDR3 coding DNA: TGTGCCACCAGCAGAACAGGGGGCGCCCACTATGGCTACACCTTC. This gives the protein CATSRTGGAHYGYTF.

The V and J genes are TRBV13 and TRBJ2-7, with D maybe TRBD1 (6 bases). This CDR3 contains 15 residues. Germline values: CDR1 PRHDT, CDR2 FYEKMQ (reference sequence). The V end was cut by 1 base, the J end by 0 bases, with 10 bases between. As DNA, the CDR3 is TGTGCCAGCAGCTTAGAGGGGGTTAGCTCCTACGAGCAGTACTTC. Translated: CASSLEGVSSYEQYF. Variable domain in full (rest from reference TRBV13 and TRBJ2-7): AAGVIQSPRHLIKEKRETATLKCYPIPRHDTVYWYQQGPGQDPQFLISFYEKMQSDKGSIPDRFSAQQFSDYHSELNMSSLELGDSALYFCASSLEGVSSYEQYFGPGTRLTVT.

V usage is TRBV18 and J usage is TRBJ2-3; possible D gene TRBD2, 5 bases. The CDR3 length is 16 residues. V was trimmed by 4 bases and J by 5 bases, leaving 19 bases between them. Germline V gene data show CDR1 as KGHSH and CDR2 as LQKENI. The CDR3 coding sequence is TGTGCCAGCTCACAAGAGGGAGAGGGCCGAGGAGATACGCAGTATTTT. Its protein product is CASSQEGEGRGDTQYF.

In this sample, this clone turned up a few times. The J gene is TRBJ2-7, the V gene TRBV7-8; D not resolved. Germline CDR1 is SGHVS and CDR2 is FQNEAQ. CDR3 length: 13 amino acids. With 1 base removed from V and 2 bases from J, the gap between germline ends came to 6 bases. The CDR3 DNA sequence: TGTGCCAGCAGCTTAGGGCTAGCCTACGAGCAGTACTTC. Protein sequence: CASSLGLAYEQYF.

The chain joins TRBV11-2 to TRBJ1-5; the match to TRBD1 covers 7 bases. Germline-derived CDR1 and CDR2 are SGHAT and FQNNGV. V shed 1 base and J 3 bases; nucleotides not matched to a gene: 9. This CDR3 is built from 17 residues. The CDR3 bases are TGTGCCAGCAGCTTAGGACCGGCAGGGGGGACCAATCAGCCCCAGCATTTT. Translation: CASSLGPAGGTNQPQHF.

This chain links TRBV5-1 with TRBJ1-1; TRBD1 might be the D (6 bases). CDR3 size: 16 residues. Per the germline V gene, CDR1 is SGHRS and CDR2 is YFSETQ. V lost 2 bases and J 0 bases, leaving 14 bases between the germline ends. CDR3 DNA: TGCGCCAGCAGCTTAGGACAGACTACTCTGAACACTGAAGCTTTCTTT. It codes for CASSLGQTTLNTEAFF.

The V gene is TRBV19, the J gene TRBJ2-3; possible D gene TRBD2, 6 bases. Germline V gene sequence: CDR1 LNHDA, CDR2 SQIVND (reference sequence). CDR3 length: 15 amino acids. Trimming shortened V by 6 bases and J by 4 bases, and 17 bases separated the two germline ends. The CDR3 loop is CASRDRDWRPDTQYF. CDR3 bases: TGTGCCAGTAGAGACCGGGACTGGAGACCAGATACGCAGTATTTT.

Only one count was recorded for this clone. This chain links TRBV11-2 with TRBJ2-2, with 9 bases identical to TRBD2. With 4 bases clipped from V and 5 bases from J, the junction kept 11 bases outside the gene matches. This CDR3 has 17 amino acids. Germline V gene data show CDR1 as SGHAT and CDR2 as FQNNGV. The CDR3 nucleotides are TGTGCCAGCAGCTCACTTAGGCTAGCGGGGTATACCGGGGAGCTGTTTTTT. It codes for CASSSLRLAGYTGELFF. The entire variable domain, with the rest obtained from reference TRBV11-2 and TRBJ2-2, is as follows: EAGVAQSPRYKIIEKRQSVAFWCNPISGHATLYWYQQILGQGPKLLIQFQNNGVVDDSQLPKDRFSAERLKGVDSTLKIQPAKLEDSAVYLCASSSLRLAGYTGELFFGEGSRLTVL.

The CDR3: CASSPRGDPREQYF. The CDR3 DNA follows: TGCGCCAGCAGCCCGCGAGGAGATCCTAGAGAGCAGTACTTC. The chain joins TRBV5-1 to TRBJ2-7, with D unresolved. The V and J ends lost 4 bases and 7 bases respectively, with 18 bases between them. Germline values: CDR1 SGHRS, CDR2 YFSETQ. This CDR3 spans 14 amino acids.

This clone has just a few counts. The chain is built from TRBV25-1 and TRBJ1-5; 11 bases align to TRBD1. CDR3 length: 16 amino acids. V lost 8 bases and J lost 7; bases outside the gene matches: 13. Germline V gene sequence: CDR1 MGHDK, CDR2 SYGVNS. DNA for the CDR3: TGTGCCAGCGGAGGACAGGGGGCGAAGCTTTCCCAGCCCCAGCATTTT. Encoded protein: CASGGQGAKLSQPQHF.

V usage is TRBV5-5 and J usage is TRBJ2-1; the match to TRBD2 covers 8 bases. Looked up from germline, CDR1 is SGHKS and CDR2 is YYEKEE (reference sequence). CDR3 length: 16 residues. V trimming: 0 bases; J trimming: 10 bases; junction bases outside the gene matches: 12. Here the CDR3 reads CASSLGGSGGLGEQFF. Here the CDR3 DNA reads TGTGCCAGCAGCTTGGGAGGCAGCGGGGGATTAGGCGAGCAGTTCTTC. Based on the CDR3 plus reference TRBV5-5 and TRBJ2-1, the full variable domain is DAGVTQSPTHLIKTRGQQVTLRCSPISGHKSVSWYQQVLGQGPQFIFQYYEKEERGRGNFPDRFSARQFPNYSSELNVNALLLGDSALYLCASSLGGSGGLGEQFFGPGTRLTVL.

The V and J genes are TRBV5-4 and TRBJ1-1, with a possible D match to TRBD1 (5 bases). CDR1 is SGHNT, CDR2 YYREEE, per germline (reference sequence). The CDR3 is made up of 15 amino acids. The V end was cut by 6 bases, the J end by 1 base, with 16 bases between. The CDR3 protein is CASTQRTGQNTEAFF. CDR3 DNA sequence: TGTGCCAGCACCCAAAGGACCGGACAGAACACTGAAGCTTTCTTT.

The rearrangement joins TRBV7-2 to TRBJ2-5, with D possibly being TRBD2 (6 bases). The CDR3 is made up of 15 amino acids. Germline CDR1 reads SGHTA; CDR2 reads FQGNSA. V was clipped by 1 base and J by 1 base, with 10 bases between them. The CDR3 region is CASSLVRGLQETQYF. CDR3 nucleotides: TGTGCCAGCAGCTTAGTGCGGGGACTCCAAGAGACCCAGTACTTC.

The V gene is TRBV2, the J gene TRBJ2-3, with TRBD2 matching over 12 bases. CDR3 length: 14 amino acids. The ends lost 10 bases at V and 5 bases at J; junction bases unmatched: 7. Germline-derived CDR1 and CDR2 are SNHLY and FYNNEI. The CDR3 spells CAKTTSGSGDTQYF. Written as DNA, the CDR3 is TGTGCCAAAACGACTAGCGGGAGTGGAGATACGCAGTATTTT.

The chain couples TRBV5-6 to TRBJ1-1, with 7 nucleotides matching TRBD1. After removal of 3 bases from V and 5 bases from J, the junction contained 10 bases not matched to a gene. This CDR3 has 15 residues. Germline V gives CDR1 SGHDT, CDR2 YYEEEE. As DNA, the CDR3 is TGTGCCAGCAGCTATTTACAGGGGAGATCTACTGAAGCTTTCTTT. This codes for CASSYLQGRSTEAFF.

The V call is TRBV4-2, the J call TRBJ1-1; D not certain. V was shortened by 0 bases and J by 8 bases, with 13 bases between the two germline ends. Germline CDR1 and CDR2: LGHNA and YNFKEQ. This CDR3 region has 14 residues. CDR3 sequence reads: CASSQDSPPVEAFF. CDR3 coding DNA: TGTGCCAGCAGCCAAGATTCACCCCCGGTGGAAGCTTTCTTT.

The chain combines TRBV5-1 with TRBJ2-4; the match to TRBD2 covers 15 bases. Trimming took 3 bases from V and 8 from J; bases not matched to a gene: 6. Germline V CDR1 and CDR2: SGHRS, YFSETQ. The CDR3 covers 16 residues. Written as DNA, the CDR3 is TGCGCCAGCAGCTGGGCCGGGACTAGCGGGAGGTACATTCAGTACTTC. The encoded protein is CASSWAGTSGRYIQYF.

This clone was observed a single time. The CDR3 is CASSRTAVGSRPQHF. The CDR3 nucleotides read TGTGCCAGCAGCAGGACAGCCGTAGGCAGTCGGCCCCAGCATTTT. The gene calls are TRBV7-2 and TRBJ1-5; D might be TRBD1 (6 bases). The CDR3 extends over 15 amino acids. V shed 5 bases and J shed 9 bases, with 20 bases lying between them. CDR1 and CDR2 (germline): SGHTA, FQGNSA.

In its sample, this clone was seen once. This rearrangement joins TRBV19 to TRBJ1-5, with D tentatively TRBD1 (5 bases). Germline values: CDR1 LNHDA, CDR2 SQIVND (reference sequence). V lost 7 bases to trimming and J lost 5 bases, with 12 bases between them. The CDR3 is made up of 13 amino acids. The CDR3 sequence: CASKGVYDQPQHF. The CDR3 DNA is TGTGCCAGTAAAGGGGTTTATGATCAGCCCCAGCATTTT.

The chain carries TRBV2 and TRBJ2-7; 7 nucleotides line up with TRBD2. The CDR3 covers 15 residues. CDR1 and CDR2 (germline): SNHLY, FYNNEI. V was clipped by 0 bases and J by 6 bases; unmatched bases: 8. The DNA for the CDR3 is TGTGCCAGCAGTGAAGCCCCCGGCGGGGGACCCGAGCAGTACTTC. As protein: CASSEAPGGGPEQYF.

The chain carries TRBV5-8 and TRBJ2-3, with a weak D call TRBD2 (6 bases). This CDR3 has 16 residues. Trimming took off 4 bases at V and 2 bases at J, with 17 bases between the two ends. CDR1 and CDR2 from the germline V gene are SGHTS and YDEGEE. In DNA form, the CDR3 reads TGTGCCAGCAGCCCTCGACTCGGGGGACTCACAGATACGCAGTATTTT. As protein: CASSPRLGGLTDTQYF.

The chain employs TRBV19 and TRBJ2-1; tentative D call: TRBD1 (7 bases). CDR1 and CDR2 (germline): LNHDA, SQIVND (reference sequence). The CDR3 has 14 residues. V lost 8 bases and J lost 4, with 15 bases in between. In DNA form, the CDR3 reads TGTGCCAGTTCATCAGGGGGGACGTACAATGAGCAGTTCTTC. The encoded protein is CASSSGGTYNEQFF.

This clone appeared a few times. This chain links TRBV10-3 with TRBJ1-2; 9 bases are shared with TRBD1. V lost 5 bases, J lost 6 bases, and 4 bases stayed unmatched. The CDR3 is 13 residues long. CDR1 is ENHRY, CDR2 SYGVKD, per germline. The CDR3 DNA reads as TGTGCCATCAGTACAGGGGGCTGGGATGGCTACACCTTC. This encodes CAISTGGWDGYTF.

The J gene is TRBJ1-2, the V gene TRBV29-1; 9 positions match TRBD1. This CDR3 spans 11 amino acids. In germline, CDR1 is SQVTM, CDR2 ANQGSEA. After removal of 6 bases from V and 6 bases from J, the junction contained 2 bases not matched to a gene. This CDR3 is CSVDRGDGYTF. The CDR3 DNA is TGCAGCGTGGACAGGGGTGATGGCTACACCTTC.